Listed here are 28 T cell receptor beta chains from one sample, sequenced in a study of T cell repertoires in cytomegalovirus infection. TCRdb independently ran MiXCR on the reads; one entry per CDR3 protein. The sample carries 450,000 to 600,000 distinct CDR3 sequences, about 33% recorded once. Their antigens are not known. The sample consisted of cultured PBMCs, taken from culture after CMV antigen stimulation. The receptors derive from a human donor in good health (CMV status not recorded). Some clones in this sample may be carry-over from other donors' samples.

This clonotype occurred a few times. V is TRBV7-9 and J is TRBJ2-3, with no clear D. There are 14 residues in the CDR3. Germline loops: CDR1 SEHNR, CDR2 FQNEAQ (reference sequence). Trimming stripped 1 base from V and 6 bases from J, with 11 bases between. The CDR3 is CASSLVQAWDTQYF. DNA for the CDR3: TGTGCCAGCAGCTTAGTTCAGGCATGGGATACGCAGTATTTT.

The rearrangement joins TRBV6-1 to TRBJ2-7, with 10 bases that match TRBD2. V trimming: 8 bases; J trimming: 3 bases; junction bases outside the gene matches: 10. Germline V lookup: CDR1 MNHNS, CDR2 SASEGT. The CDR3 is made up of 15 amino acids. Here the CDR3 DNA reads TGTGCCAGCGCCATCACTAGCGGGACCTACTACGAGCAGTACTTC. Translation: CASAITSGTYYEQYF.

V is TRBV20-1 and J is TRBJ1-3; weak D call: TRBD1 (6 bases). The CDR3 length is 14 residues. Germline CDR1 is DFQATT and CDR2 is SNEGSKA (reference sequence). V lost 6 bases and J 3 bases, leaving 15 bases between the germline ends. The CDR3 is CSAPRGNFGNTIYF. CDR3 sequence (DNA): TGCAGTGCACCCAGGGGAAATTTTGGAAACACCATATATTTT.

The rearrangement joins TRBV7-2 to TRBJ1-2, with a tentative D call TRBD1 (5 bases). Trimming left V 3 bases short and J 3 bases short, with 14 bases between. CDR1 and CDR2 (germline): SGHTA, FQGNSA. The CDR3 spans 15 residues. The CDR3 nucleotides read TGTGCCAGCAGCTTGGGACGGATAACCTACTATGGCTACACCTTC. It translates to CASSLGRITYYGYTF.

Written as DNA, the CDR3 is TGTGCCAGCAGTTACCCCGAGACCCAGTACTTC. Translating it yields CASSYPETQYF. V gene TRBV6-2 or TRBV6-3 combines with J gene TRBJ2-5; D is uncertain. Looked up from germline, CDR1 is MNHEY and CDR2 is SVGEGT. Trimming removed 2 bases from V and 5 bases from J, with 3 bases in between. The CDR3 is 11 amino acids.

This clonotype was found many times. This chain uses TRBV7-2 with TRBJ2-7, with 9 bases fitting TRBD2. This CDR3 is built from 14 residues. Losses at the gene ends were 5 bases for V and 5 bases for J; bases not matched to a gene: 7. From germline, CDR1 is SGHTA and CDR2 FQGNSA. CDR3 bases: TGTGCCAGCAGCCCAGCGGGAGGTCGTCACGAGCAGTACTTC. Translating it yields CASSPAGGRHEQYF.

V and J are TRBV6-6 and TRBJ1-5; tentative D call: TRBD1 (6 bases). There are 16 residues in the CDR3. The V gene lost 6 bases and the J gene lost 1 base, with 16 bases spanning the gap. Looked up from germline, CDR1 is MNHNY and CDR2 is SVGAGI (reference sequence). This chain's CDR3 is CASRIGGAKSNQPQHF. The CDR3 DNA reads TGTGCCAGCAGAATTGGGGGGGCGAAGAGCAATCAGCCCCAGCATTTT.

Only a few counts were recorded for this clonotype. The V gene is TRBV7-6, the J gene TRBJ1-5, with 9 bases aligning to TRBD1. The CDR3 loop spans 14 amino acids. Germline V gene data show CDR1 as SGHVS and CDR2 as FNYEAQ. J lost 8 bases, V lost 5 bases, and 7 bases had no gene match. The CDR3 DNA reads TGTGCCAGCAGCATTGGACAGGGGTTAAAGCCCCAGCATTTT. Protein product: CASSIGQGLKPQHF.

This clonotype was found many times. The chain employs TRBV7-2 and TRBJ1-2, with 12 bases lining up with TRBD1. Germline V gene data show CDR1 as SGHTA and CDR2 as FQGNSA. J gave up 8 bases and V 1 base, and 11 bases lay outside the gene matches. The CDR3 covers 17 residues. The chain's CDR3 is CASSLGARGQGAYGYTF. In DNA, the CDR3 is TGTGCCAGCAGCTTAGGCGCACGGGGACAGGGGGCTTACGGCTACACCTTC.

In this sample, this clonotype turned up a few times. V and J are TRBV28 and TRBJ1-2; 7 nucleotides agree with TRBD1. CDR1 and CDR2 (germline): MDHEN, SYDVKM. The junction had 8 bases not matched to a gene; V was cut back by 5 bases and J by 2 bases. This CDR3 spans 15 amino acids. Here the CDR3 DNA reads TGTGCCAGCAGTCTACAGGGGCGAGAAAACTATGGCTACACCTTC. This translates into CASSLQGRENYGYTF.

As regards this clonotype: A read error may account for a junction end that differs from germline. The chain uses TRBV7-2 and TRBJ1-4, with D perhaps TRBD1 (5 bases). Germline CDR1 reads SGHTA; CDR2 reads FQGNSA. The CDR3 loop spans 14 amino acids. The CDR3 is CASSFAGWSEKLVF. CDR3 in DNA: TGTGCCAGCAGCTTTGCAGGGTGGAGTGAAAAACTGGTTTTT.

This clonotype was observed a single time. The CDR3 coding sequence is TGTGCCAGCAGCTTAAAAGAGGGGTCAGATACGCAGTATTTT. Amino acids: CASSLKEGSDTQYF. V is TRBV7-9 and J is TRBJ2-3; the D call may be TRBD1 or TRBD2 (5 bases each). The CDR3 is made up of 14 amino acids. Trimming took off 2 bases at V and 4 bases at J, with 10 bases between the two ends. In germline, CDR1 is SEHNR, CDR2 FQNEAQ (reference sequence). The full variable domain, rest sourced from reference TRBV7-9 and TRBJ2-3, is DTGVSQNPRHKITKRGQNVTFRCDPISEHNRLYWYRQTLGQGPEFLTYFQNEAQLEKSRLLSDRFSAERPKGSFSTLEIQRTEQGDSAMYLCASSLKEGSDTQYFGPGTRLTVL.

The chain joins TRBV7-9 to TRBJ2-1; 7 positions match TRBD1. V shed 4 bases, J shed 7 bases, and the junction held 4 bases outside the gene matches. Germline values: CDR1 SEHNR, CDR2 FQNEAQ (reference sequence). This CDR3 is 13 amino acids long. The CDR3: CASSSGGWNEQFF. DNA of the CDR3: TGTGCCAGCAGCTCAGGGGGTTGGAATGAGCAGTTCTTC.

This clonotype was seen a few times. The CDR3 loop is CASTLDRGNTIYF. The CDR3 nucleotides read TGTGCCAGCACCTTGGACAGAGGAAACACCATATATTTT. The gene calls are TRBV7-9 and TRBJ1-3; D may be TRBD1 (6 bases). Germline CDR1 is SEHNR and CDR2 is FQNEAQ (reference sequence). Between the trimmed V and J ends, which lost 7 bases and 4 bases, there was a span of 11 bases. This CDR3 has 13 amino acids.

DNA for the CDR3: TGTGCCAGCAGCTTGAGGAGTGACCCTCACGAGCAGTACTTC. Translation: CASSLRSDPHEQYF. The chain combines TRBV5-4 with TRBJ2-7; D is uncertain. The germline gives CDR1 SGHNT, CDR2 YYREEE (reference sequence). CDR3 length equals 14 residues. The germline V and J ends were trimmed by 1 base and 5 bases, with 13 bases remaining between them.

CDR3 DNA: TGTGCCAGCAGCCCCGAAGGGAGCCCAGGCCCAACTAATGAAAAACTGTTTTTT. Protein sequence: CASSPEGSPGPTNEKLFF. The chain uses TRBV7-8 and TRBJ1-4; no clear D. Germline V gene lookup returns CDR1 SGHVS and CDR2 FQNEAQ. V was shortened by 5 bases and J by 0 bases, with 19 bases between the two germline ends. This CDR3 comprises 18 residues.

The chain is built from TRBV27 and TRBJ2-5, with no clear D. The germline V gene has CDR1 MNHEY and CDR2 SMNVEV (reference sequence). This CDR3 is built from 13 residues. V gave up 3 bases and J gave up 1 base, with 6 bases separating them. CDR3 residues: CASSFRPQETQYF. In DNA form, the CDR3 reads TGTGCCAGCAGTTTCCGCCCCCAAGAGACCCAGTACTTC.

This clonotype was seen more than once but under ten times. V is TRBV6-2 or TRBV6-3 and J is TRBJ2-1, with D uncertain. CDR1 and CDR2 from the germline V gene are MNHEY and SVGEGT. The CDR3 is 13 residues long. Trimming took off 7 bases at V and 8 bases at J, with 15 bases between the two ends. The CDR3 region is CASTHSWFDEQFF. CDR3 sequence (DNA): TGTGCCAGCACCCACAGTTGGTTCGATGAGCAGTTCTTC.

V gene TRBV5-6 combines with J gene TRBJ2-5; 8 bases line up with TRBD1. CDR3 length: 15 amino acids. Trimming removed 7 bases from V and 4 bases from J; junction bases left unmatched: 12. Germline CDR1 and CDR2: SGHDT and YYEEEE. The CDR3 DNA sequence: TGTGCCAGCCGGTCTTCAGGGGGCAGTCGAGAGACCCAGTACTTC. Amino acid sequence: CASRSSGGSRETQYF.

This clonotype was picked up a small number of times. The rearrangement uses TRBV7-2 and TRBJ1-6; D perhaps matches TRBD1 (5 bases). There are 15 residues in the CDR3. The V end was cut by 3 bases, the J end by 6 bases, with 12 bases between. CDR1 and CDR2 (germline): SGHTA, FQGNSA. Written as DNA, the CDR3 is TGTGCCAGCAGCTTCGGCGGGGCGACTAATTCACCCCTCCACTTT. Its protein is CASSFGGATNSPLHF.

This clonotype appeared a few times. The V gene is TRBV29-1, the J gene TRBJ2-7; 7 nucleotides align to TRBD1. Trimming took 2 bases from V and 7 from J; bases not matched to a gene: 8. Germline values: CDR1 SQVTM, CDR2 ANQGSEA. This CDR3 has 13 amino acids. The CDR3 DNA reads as TGCAGCGTTGAACCGTGGGACAGTCGGGAGCAGTACTTC. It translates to CSVEPWDSREQYF.

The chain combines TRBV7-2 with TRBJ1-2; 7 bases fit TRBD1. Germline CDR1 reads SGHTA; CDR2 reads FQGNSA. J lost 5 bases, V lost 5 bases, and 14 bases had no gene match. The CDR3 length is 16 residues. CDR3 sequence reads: CASSLPGGGLGYGYTF. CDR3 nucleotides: TGTGCCAGCAGCCTCCCAGGGGGTGGGCTGGGTTATGGCTACACCTTC.

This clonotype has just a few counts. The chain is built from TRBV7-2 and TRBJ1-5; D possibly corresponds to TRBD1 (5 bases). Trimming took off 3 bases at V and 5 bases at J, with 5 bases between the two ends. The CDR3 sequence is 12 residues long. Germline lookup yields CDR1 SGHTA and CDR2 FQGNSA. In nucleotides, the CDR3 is TGTGCCAGCAGCTTCAGGGATCAGCCCCAGCATTTT. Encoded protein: CASSFRDQPQHF.

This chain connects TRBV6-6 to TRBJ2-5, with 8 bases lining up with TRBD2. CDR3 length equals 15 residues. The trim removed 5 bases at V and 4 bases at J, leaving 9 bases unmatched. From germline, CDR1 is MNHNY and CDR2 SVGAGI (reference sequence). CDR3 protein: CASSAPGTRGETQYF. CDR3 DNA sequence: TGTGCCAGCAGTGCCCCCGGGACTAGAGGAGAGACCCAGTACTTC.

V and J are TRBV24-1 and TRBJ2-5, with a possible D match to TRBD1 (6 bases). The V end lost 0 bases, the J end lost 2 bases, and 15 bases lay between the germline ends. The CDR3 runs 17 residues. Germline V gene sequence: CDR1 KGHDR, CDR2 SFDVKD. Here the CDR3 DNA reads TGTGCCACCAGTGATTTGCGTCCCGGGACACCGCAAGAGACCCAGTACTTC. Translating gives CATSDLRPGTPQETQYF.

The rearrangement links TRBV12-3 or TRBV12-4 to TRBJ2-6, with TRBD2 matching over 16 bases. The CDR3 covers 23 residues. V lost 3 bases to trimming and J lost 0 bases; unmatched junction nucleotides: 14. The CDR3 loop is CASSFLPGTSGRAKFSGANVLTF. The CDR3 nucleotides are TGTGCCAGCAGTTTTCTCCCCGGGACTAGCGGGAGGGCCAAGTTCTCTGGGGCCAACGTCCTGACTTTC.

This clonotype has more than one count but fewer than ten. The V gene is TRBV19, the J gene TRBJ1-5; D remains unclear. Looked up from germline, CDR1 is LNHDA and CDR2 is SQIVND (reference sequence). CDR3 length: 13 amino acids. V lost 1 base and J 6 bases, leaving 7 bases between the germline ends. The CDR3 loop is CASSIGWGQPQHF. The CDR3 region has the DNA TGTGCCAGTAGTATAGGTTGGGGTCAGCCCCAGCATTTT.

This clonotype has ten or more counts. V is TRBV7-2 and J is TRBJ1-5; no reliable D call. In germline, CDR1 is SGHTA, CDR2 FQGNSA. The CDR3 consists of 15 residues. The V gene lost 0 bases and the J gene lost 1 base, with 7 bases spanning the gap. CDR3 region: CASSLAGRSNQPQHF. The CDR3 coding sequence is TGTGCCAGCAGCTTAGCGGGGAGAAGCAATCAGCCCCAGCATTTT.